The text below deals with one TCR beta chain. The antigen is not known. Germline loops: CDR1 DFQATT, CDR2 SNEGSKA (reference sequence). Unmatched junction bases numbered 2, after V lost 6 bases and J lost 0 bases. The CDR3 has 14 residues. TCRdb reprocessed the RT-PCR reads with MiXCR, giving one entry per CDR3 protein. The sample carries 450,000 to 600,000 distinct CDR3 sequences, less than 10% recorded once. The data were obtained in a study of response to subunit inactivated influenza vaccine. Study results and caveats: Researchers suggested that each seasonal influenza vaccination recruits few new T cells.

The receptor was derived from a man aged 45 to 70 who received an inactivated influenza vaccine. This chain links TRBV20-1 with TRBJ2-7; 13 bases agree with TRBD2. The sample was PBMCs from blood, taken about 23 months after vaccination. The CDR3: CSATSGRASYEQYF. In nucleotides, the CDR3 is TGCAGTGCCACTAGCGGGAGGGCCTCCTACGAGCAGTACTTC.